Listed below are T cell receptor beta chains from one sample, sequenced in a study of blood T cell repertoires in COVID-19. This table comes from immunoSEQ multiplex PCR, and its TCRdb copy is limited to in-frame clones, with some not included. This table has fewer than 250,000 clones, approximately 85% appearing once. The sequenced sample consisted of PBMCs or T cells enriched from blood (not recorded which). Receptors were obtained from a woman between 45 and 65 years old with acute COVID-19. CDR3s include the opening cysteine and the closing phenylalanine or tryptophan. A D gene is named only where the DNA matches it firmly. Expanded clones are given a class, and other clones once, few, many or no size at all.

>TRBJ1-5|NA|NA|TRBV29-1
TGCAGCGCTGAGTGGGGACTGCTAAATCAGCCCCAGCATTTT
CSAEWGLLNQPQHF
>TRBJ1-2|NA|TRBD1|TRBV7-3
TGTGCCAGCAGCCCCAACGGCAGGGGGGACGGTGGCTACACCTTC
CASSPNGRGDGGYTF
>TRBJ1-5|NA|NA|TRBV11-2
TGTGCCAGCAGCTTGGGCCGAAGCAATCAGCCCCAGCATTTT
CASSLGRSNQPQHF
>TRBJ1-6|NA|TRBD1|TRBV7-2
TGTGCCAGCAGCCCCTGGACAGGGGGTTCCTCACCCCTCCACTTT
CASSPWTGGSSPLHF
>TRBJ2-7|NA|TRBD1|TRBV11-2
TGTGCCAGCAGCCCCGGGACAGCCTCCTACGAGCAGTACTTC
CASSPGTASYEQYF
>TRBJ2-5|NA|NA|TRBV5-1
TGCGCCAGCAGCTTGGCCAGAGAGACCCAGTACTTC
CASSLARETQYF
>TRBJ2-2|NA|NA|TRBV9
TGTGCCAGCAGCTTAAGCTCGGGTACCGGGGAGCTGTTTTTT
CASSLSSGTGELFF
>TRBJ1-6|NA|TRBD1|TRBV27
TGTGCCAGCAGTCCAGGACAGGGCCTGTATTCACCCCTCCACTTT
CASSPGQGLYSPLHF
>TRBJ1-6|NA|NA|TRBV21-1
TGTGCCAGCAGCAAAGCGCGGAAGCAGGGGAATTCACCCCTCCACTTT
CASSKARKQGNSPLHF
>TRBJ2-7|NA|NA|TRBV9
TGTGCCAGCACCGGTGGGGACAGGTGGGAGGGCGAGCAGTACTTC
CASTGGDRWEGEQYF
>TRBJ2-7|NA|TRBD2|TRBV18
TGTGCCAGCTCACCACTTTCGACTAGCGGGGGGCATGCCTACGAGCAGTACTTC
CASSPLSTSGGHAYEQYF
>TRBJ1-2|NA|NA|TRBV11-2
TGTGCCAGCAGCCCGCACTCCACCCCGCTTGGCTACACCTTC
CASSPHSTPLGYTF
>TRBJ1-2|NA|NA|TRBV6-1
TGTGCCAGCAGTGATAGGGGCAGCTATGGCTACACCTTC
CASSDRGSYGYTF
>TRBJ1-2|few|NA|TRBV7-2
TGTGCCAGCAGCTTAGACAATGGGCCCCCTGCCTATGGCTACACCTTC
CASSLDNGPPAYGYTF
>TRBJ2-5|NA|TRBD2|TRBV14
TGTGCCAGCAGCCAAGAACTAGCGGGGGTAGCCACCCAGTACTTC
CASSQELAGVATQYF
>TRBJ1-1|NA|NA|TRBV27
TGTGCCAGCAGTTTCAGGGGCGAGGGCACTGAAGCTTTCTTT
CASSFRGEGTEAFF
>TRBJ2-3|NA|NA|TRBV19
TGTGCCAGTAGTATAGGTCGTGGGTGGCTTGGGGCTAGCACAGATACGCAGTATTTT
CASSIGRGWLGASTDTQYF
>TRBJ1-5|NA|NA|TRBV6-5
TGTGCCAGCAGGGCGGGGGATCAGCCCCAGCATTTT
CASRAGDQPQHF
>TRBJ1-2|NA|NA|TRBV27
TGTGCCAGCAGTTCGACACCAAACTATGGCTACACCTTC
CASSSTPNYGYTF
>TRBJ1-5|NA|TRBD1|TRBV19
TGTGCCAGTAGTCGGGACAGGGCCCTCAATGGGCCCCAGCATTTT
CASSRDRALNGPQHF
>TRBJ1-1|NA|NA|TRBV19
TGTGCCAGTACCAAAGGGACGGGAGGGACTGAAGCTTTCTTT
CASTKGTGGTEAFF
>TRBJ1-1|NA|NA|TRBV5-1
TGCGCCAGCAGCTTGGGTGGGGCTGGTGAAGCTTTCTTT
CASSLGGAGEAFF
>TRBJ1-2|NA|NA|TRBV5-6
TGTGCCAGCAGAGGGGCATACCCCTATGGCTACACCTTC
CASRGAYPYGYTF
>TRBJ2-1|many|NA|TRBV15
TGTGCCACCAGCAGAGAGTGGGCCGAGCAGTTCTTC
CATSREWAEQFF
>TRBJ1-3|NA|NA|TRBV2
TGTGCCAGCAGTGTCGAGAGCTCTGGAAACACCATATATTTT
CASSVESSGNTIYF
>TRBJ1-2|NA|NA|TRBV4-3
TGCGCCAGCAGCCAAGAATCATCGTCGCGGGGCTACACCTTC
CASSQESSSRGYTF
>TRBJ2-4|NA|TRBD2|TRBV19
TGTGCCAGTAGTTCGGGACTAGGGATAGACATTCAGTACTTC
CASSSGLGIDIQYF
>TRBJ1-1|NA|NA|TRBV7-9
TGTGCCAGCAGCTTGGGCGGGGTTGGTATGGGAGCTTTCTTT
CASSLGGVGMGAFF
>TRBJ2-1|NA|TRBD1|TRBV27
TGTGCCAGCAGTTCGACAGGGAAGGGTGAGCAGTTCTTC
CASSSTGKGEQFF
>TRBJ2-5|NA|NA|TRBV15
TGTGCCACCAGCAGAGATAACAGCGCGGGGCAGACCCAGTACTTC
CATSRDNSAGQTQYF
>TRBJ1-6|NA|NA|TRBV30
TGTGCCTGGAGTAGGATGGGACTGAGAGGCTCCTATAATTCACCCCTCCACTTT
CAWSRMGLRGSYNSPLHF
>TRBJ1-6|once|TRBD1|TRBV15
TGTGCCACCAGCACAGAACTCCTTAACAGGGGCAATTCACCCCTCCACTTT
CATSTELLNRGNSPLHF
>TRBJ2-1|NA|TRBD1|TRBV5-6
TGTGCCAGCAGCATGGGACAGGGGTACAATGAGCAGTTCTTC
CASSMGQGYNEQFF
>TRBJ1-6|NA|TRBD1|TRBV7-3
TGTGCCAGCAGCTCCGGGACAGGGTCACCCCTCCACTTT
CASSSGTGSPLHF
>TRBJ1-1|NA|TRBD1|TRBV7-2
TGTGCCAGCAGCTTAGCCCAAACAGGGGCGGGCACTGAAGCTTTCTTT
CASSLAQTGAGTEAFF
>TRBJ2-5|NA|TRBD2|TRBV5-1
TGCGCCAGCCAATCACTAGCGGGGTCGTCGGAGACCCAGTACTTC
CASQSLAGSSETQYF
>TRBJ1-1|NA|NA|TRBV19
TGTGCCAGTAGTAGACAGAAGAACACTGAAGCTTTCTTT
CASSRQKNTEAFF
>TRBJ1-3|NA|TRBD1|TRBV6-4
TGTGCCATCCTACGGGGGGACAGGGAAATATATTTT
CAILRGDREIYF
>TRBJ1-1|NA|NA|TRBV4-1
TGCGCCAGCAGCCAAGATTGGGGGGTCACTGAAGCTTTCTTT
CASSQDWGVTEAFF
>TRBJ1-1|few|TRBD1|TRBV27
TGTGCCAGCAGTCCGGGACAGTTATTGAACACTGAAGCTTTCTTT
CASSPGQLLNTEAFF
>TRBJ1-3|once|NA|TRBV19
TGTGCCAGTAGTATGGACTCCAGACTCTCTGGAAACACCATATATTTT
CASSMDSRLSGNTIYF
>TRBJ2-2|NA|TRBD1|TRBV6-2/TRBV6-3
TGTGCCAGCAGTTGGGACAGGACATCCGGGGAGCTGTTTTTT
CASSWDRTSGELFF
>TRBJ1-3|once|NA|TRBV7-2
TGTGCCAGCAGCTTATCCAGGGCCTCTGGAAACACCATATATTTT
CASSLSRASGNTIYF
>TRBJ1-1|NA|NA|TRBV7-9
TGTGCCAGCAGCCCACCCGGACAGTTGAACACTGAAGCTTTCTTT
CASSPPGQLNTEAFF
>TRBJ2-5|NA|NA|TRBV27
TGTGCCAGCAGGAGATCTAGGGAGCAAGAGACCCAGTACTTC
CASRRSREQETQYF
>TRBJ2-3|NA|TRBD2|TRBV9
TGTGCCAGCAGCCTCACTAGCGGGGGGGTTACAGATACGCAGTATTTT
CASSLTSGGVTDTQYF
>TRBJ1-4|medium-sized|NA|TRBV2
TGTGCCAGCAGTCCGACAGGAGCTAATGAAAAACTGTTTTTT
CASSPTGANEKLFF
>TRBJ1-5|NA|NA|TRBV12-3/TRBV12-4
TGTGCCAGCAGTACCGACAGCTATCAGCCCCAGCATTTT
CASSTDSYQPQHF
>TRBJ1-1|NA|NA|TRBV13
TGTGCCAGCAGCTTAGGGGCGGGGGGCACGAACACTGAAGCTTTCTTT
CASSLGAGGTNTEAFF
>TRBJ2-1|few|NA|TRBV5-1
TGCGCCAGCAGCCCCGGAGCCGCACGAGGTAGCCACAATGAGCAGTTCTTC
CASSPGAARGSHNEQFF
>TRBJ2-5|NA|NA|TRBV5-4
TGTGCCAGCAGCTTGGAATACAGGGCCCAGGAGACCCAGTACTTC
CASSLEYRAQETQYF